This is a list of T cell receptor beta chains from one sample in a study of low-dose radiotherapy and immunotherapy resistance in tumors. MiXCR, applied by TCRdb to the reads, yields one record per CDR3 protein. The sample has more than 90,000 distinct CDR3 sequences; more than 20% are singletons. The sample in question was PBMCs, obtained after low-dose radiotherapy plus immunotherapy. These TCRs come from a male donor with prostate cancer. Each CDR3 is given with its conserved first and last residue. The D gene is left open where the match is weak. Expanded clones are given a class, and other clones once, few, many or no size at all.

clone size: NA; CDR3 length: 13; V gene: TRBV20-1; J gene: TRBJ2-7; D gene: NA; CDR3 protein: CSASELSSYEQYF; CDR3 DNA: TGCAGTGCCTCTGAACTAAGCTCCTACGAGCAGTACTTC
clone size: few; CDR3 length: 15; V gene: TRBV2; J gene: TRBJ1-1; D gene: NA; CDR3 protein: CASRDRTPINTEAFF; CDR3 DNA: TGTGCCAGCAGGGACCGCACTCCTATTAACACTGAAGCTTTCTTT
clone size: NA; CDR3 length: 15; V gene: TRBV7-8; J gene: TRBJ2-7; D gene: NA; CDR3 protein: CASSLGDTRGHEQYF; CDR3 DNA: TGTGCCAGCAGTCTAGGAGACACCCGAGGCCACGAGCAGTACTTC
clone size: many; CDR3 length: 12; V gene: TRBV20-1; J gene: TRBJ2-1; D gene: NA; CDR3 protein: CSASFQLGEQFF; CDR3 DNA: TGCAGTGCTAGCTTCCAGCTTGGTGAGCAGTTCTTC
clone size: NA; CDR3 length: 18; V gene: TRBV13; J gene: TRBJ2-6; D gene: NA; CDR3 protein: CASSLTPGWTSGANVLAF; CDR3 DNA: TGTGCCAGCAGCCTAACGCCAGGCTGGACCTCTGGGGCCAACGTCCTGGCTTTC
clone size: many; CDR3 length: 15; V gene: TRBV6-2/TRBV6-3; J gene: TRBJ2-7; D gene: NA; CDR3 protein: CASSGRGDLAYEQYF; CDR3 DNA: TGTGCCAGCAGTGGCAGAGGTGATTTGGCCTACGAGCAGTACTTC
clone size: NA; CDR3 length: 14; V gene: TRBV6-2/TRBV6-3; J gene: TRBJ2-5; D gene: NA; CDR3 protein: CASSAIRGAETQYF; CDR3 DNA: TGTGCCAGCAGTGCCATCAGGGGTGCAGAGACCCAGTACTTC
clone size: many; CDR3 length: 13; V gene: TRBV5-5; J gene: TRBJ1-4; D gene: NA; CDR3 protein: CASSLYGNEKLFF; CDR3 DNA: TGTGCCAGCAGCTTGTATGGGAATGAAAAACTGTTTTTT
clone size: few; CDR3 length: 15; V gene: TRBV5-4; J gene: TRBJ2-3; D gene: NA; CDR3 protein: CASSVIGGLTDTQYF; CDR3 DNA: TGTGCCAGCAGCGTAATCGGGGGGCTCACAGATACGCAGTATTTT
clone size: NA; CDR3 length: 15; V gene: TRBV7-2; J gene: TRBJ2-7; D gene: TRBD2; CDR3 protein: CASSLMAGEVGEQYF; CDR3 DNA: TGTGCCAGCAGCTTAATGGCGGGGGAGGTAGGCGAGCAGTACTTC
clone size: many; CDR3 length: 17; V gene: TRBV6-1; J gene: TRBJ1-5; D gene: NA; CDR3 protein: CASSVYSRRQDNQPQHF; CDR3 DNA: TGTGCCAGCAGTGTATACAGCCGTCGACAGGACAATCAGCCCCAGCATTTT
clone size: many; CDR3 length: 15; V gene: TRBV7-9; J gene: TRBJ2-5; D gene: NA; CDR3 protein: CASSLVGQAQETQYF; CDR3 DNA: TGTGCCAGCAGCTTAGTAGGGCAGGCTCAAGAGACCCAGTACTTC
clone size: many; CDR3 length: 18; V gene: TRBV7-6; J gene: TRBJ2-1; D gene: NA; CDR3 protein: CASSLAGGGASLYNEQFF; CDR3 DNA: TGTGCCAGCAGCTTAGCGGGAGGGGGTGCTAGCCTGTACAATGAGCAGTTCTTC
clone size: many; CDR3 length: 16; V gene: TRBV12-3/TRBV12-4; J gene: TRBJ1-1; D gene: NA; CDR3 protein: CASSLGLRSSDTEAFF; CDR3 DNA: TGTGCCAGCAGCCTCGGTTTGAGGTCTTCGGACACTGAAGCTTTCTTT
clone size: NA; CDR3 length: 13; V gene: TRBV20-1; J gene: TRBJ1-5; D gene: NA; CDR3 protein: CSARARSSQPQHF; CDR3 DNA: TGCAGTGCTAGGGCCAGAAGCTCTCAGCCCCAGCATTTT
clone size: many; CDR3 length: 11; V gene: TRBV20-1; J gene: TRBJ1-2; D gene: NA; CDR3 protein: CSATGAGGYTF; CDR3 DNA: TGCAGTGCTACGGGGGCAGGAGGCTACACCTTC
clone size: once; CDR3 length: 13; V gene: TRBV5-1; J gene: TRBJ2-2; D gene: NA; CDR3 protein: CASSLRRTGELFF; CDR3 DNA: TGCGCCAGCAGCTTGCGGAGAACCGGGGAGCTGTTTTTT
clone size: many; CDR3 length: 15; V gene: TRBV6-8; J gene: TRBJ2-3; D gene: TRBD1; CDR3 protein: CASSPPGQGPDTQYF; CDR3 DNA: TGTGCCAGCAGTCCACCGGGACAGGGGCCAGATACGCAGTATTTT
clone size: many; CDR3 length: 15; V gene: TRBV7-8; J gene: TRBJ2-1; D gene: TRBD1; CDR3 protein: CASSPQGATQNEQFF; CDR3 DNA: TGTGCCAGCAGCCCGCAGGGGGCAACACAAAATGAGCAGTTCTTC
clone size: many; CDR3 length: 15; V gene: TRBV15; J gene: TRBJ2-5; D gene: TRBD1; CDR3 protein: CATTKYGTGGETQYF; CDR3 DNA: TGTGCCACCACCAAATACGGGACAGGAGGAGAGACCCAGTACTTC
clone size: many; CDR3 length: 17; V gene: TRBV7-9; J gene: TRBJ2-3; D gene: NA; CDR3 protein: CASSPRVRQAWTDTQYF; CDR3 DNA: TGTGCCAGCAGCCCGCGGGTACGACAGGCGTGGACAGATACGCAGTATTTT
clone size: many; CDR3 length: 14; V gene: TRBV30; J gene: TRBJ2-3; D gene: TRBD1; CDR3 protein: CAWSKGQGSGTQYF; CDR3 DNA: TGTGCCTGGAGCAAGGGACAGGGTTCTGGTACGCAGTATTTT
clone size: many; CDR3 length: 15; V gene: TRBV7-9; J gene: TRBJ2-7; D gene: TRBD1; CDR3 protein: CASSLEDRGLYEQYF; CDR3 DNA: TGTGCCAGCAGCTTGGAGGACAGGGGGCTGTACGAGCAGTACTTC
clone size: many; CDR3 length: 13; V gene: TRBV6-2/TRBV6-3; J gene: TRBJ2-3; D gene: TRBD2; CDR3 protein: CAVLAGAGDTQYF; CDR3 DNA: TGTGCTGTCCTAGCGGGGGCCGGGGATACGCAGTATTTT
clone size: many; CDR3 length: 16; V gene: TRBV13; J gene: TRBJ2-1; D gene: TRBD1; CDR3 protein: CASSHRDRSPQNEQFF; CDR3 DNA: TGTGCCAGCAGCCACCGGGACAGGAGCCCACAGAATGAGCAGTTCTTC
clone size: few; CDR3 length: 15; V gene: TRBV20-1; J gene: TRBJ2-2; D gene: NA; CDR3 protein: CSARAAETDIGELFF; CDR3 DNA: TGCAGTGCTAGAGCGGCTGAGACAGACATCGGGGAGCTGTTTTTT
clone size: many; CDR3 length: 15; V gene: TRBV7-6; J gene: TRBJ2-5; D gene: NA; CDR3 protein: CASSFRDTLSETQYF; CDR3 DNA: TGTGCCAGCAGCTTCCGGGACACCCTTTCGGAGACCCAGTACTTC
clone size: many; CDR3 length: 15; V gene: TRBV4-1; J gene: TRBJ1-1; D gene: NA; CDR3 protein: CASSQHRRDHTEAFF; CDR3 DNA: TGCGCCAGCAGCCAGCACAGGCGGGATCACACTGAAGCTTTCTTT
clone size: many; CDR3 length: 15; V gene: TRBV12-3/TRBV12-4; J gene: TRBJ1-1; D gene: NA; CDR3 protein: CASSPSRGDSTEAFF; CDR3 DNA: TGTGCCAGCAGTCCTTCCAGGGGTGACAGCACTGAAGCTTTCTTT
clone size: many; CDR3 length: 15; V gene: TRBV27; J gene: TRBJ2-1; D gene: NA; CDR3 protein: CASSLVQGVGIEQFF; CDR3 DNA: TGTGCCAGCAGTTTAGTACAGGGAGTCGGGATTGAGCAGTTCTTC
clone size: many; CDR3 length: 17; V gene: TRBV4-1; J gene: TRBJ1-1; D gene: NA; CDR3 protein: CASSQGPSQAYRTEAFF; CDR3 DNA: TGCGCCAGCAGCCAAGGACCCTCCCAGGCGTATAGGACTGAAGCTTTCTTT
clone size: many; CDR3 length: 16; V gene: TRBV19; J gene: TRBJ2-5; D gene: TRBD2; CDR3 protein: CASSRGEGRYQETQYF; CDR3 DNA: TGTGCCAGTAGTCGCGGGGAGGGGCGGTACCAAGAGACCCAGTACTTC
clone size: many; CDR3 length: 13; V gene: TRBV12-3/TRBV12-4; J gene: TRBJ1-1; D gene: NA; CDR3 protein: CASSRLRDTEAFF; CDR3 DNA: TGTGCCAGCAGCCGGCTGAGGGACACTGAAGCTTTCTTT
clone size: NA; CDR3 length: 16; V gene: TRBV10-3; J gene: TRBJ2-3; D gene: TRBD2; CDR3 protein: CAISQPGTTITDTQYF; CDR3 DNA: TGTGCCATCAGTCAACCCGGGACTACAATCACAGATACGCAGTATTTT
clone size: NA; CDR3 length: 11; V gene: TRBV29-1; J gene: TRBJ1-1; D gene: NA; CDR3 protein: CSGGRGTEAFF; CDR3 DNA: TGCAGCGGGGGACGGGGGACTGAAGCTTTCTTT
clone size: many; CDR3 length: 16; V gene: TRBV7-9; J gene: TRBJ1-4; D gene: NA; CDR3 protein: CASSLTTVATNEKLFF; CDR3 DNA: TGTGCCAGCAGCTTGACCACAGTTGCAACTAATGAAAAACTGTTTTTT
clone size: many; CDR3 length: 18; V gene: TRBV2; J gene: TRBJ2-3; D gene: TRBD2; CDR3 protein: CASRTPGLAGGFADTQYF; CDR3 DNA: TGTGCCAGCAGGACTCCCGGACTAGCGGGGGGGTTTGCAGATACGCAGTATTTT
clone size: many; CDR3 length: 15; V gene: TRBV29-1; J gene: TRBJ2-7; D gene: TRBD1; CDR3 protein: CSVAKIGTGLYEQYF; CDR3 DNA: TGCAGCGTTGCCAAAATCGGGACAGGCCTTTACGAGCAGTACTTC
clone size: many; CDR3 length: 13; V gene: TRBV19; J gene: TRBJ2-7; D gene: NA; CDR3 protein: CASSIQGSYEQYF; CDR3 DNA: TGTGCCAGTAGTATTCAGGGTAGCTACGAGCAGTACTTC
clone size: many; CDR3 length: 15; V gene: TRBV4-1; J gene: TRBJ2-7; D gene: NA; CDR3 protein: CASSLYAGGEYEQYF; CDR3 DNA: TGCGCCAGCAGCCTATATGCCGGGGGAGAGTACGAGCAGTACTTC
clone size: many; CDR3 length: 14; V gene: TRBV6-5; J gene: TRBJ2-7; D gene: NA; CDR3 protein: CASREAQVAYEQYF; CDR3 DNA: TGTGCCAGCAGGGAAGCCCAAGTAGCCTACGAGCAGTACTTC
clone size: many; CDR3 length: 13; V gene: TRBV12-3/TRBV12-4; J gene: TRBJ1-5; D gene: NA; CDR3 protein: CASSLPGNQPQHF; CDR3 DNA: TGTGCCAGCAGTTTGCCTGGCAATCAGCCCCAGCATTTT
clone size: many; CDR3 length: 19; V gene: TRBV12-3/TRBV12-4; J gene: TRBJ1-1; D gene: NA; CDR3 protein: CASSLVARGVRIMNTEAFF; CDR3 DNA: TGTGCCAGCAGTTTAGTTGCCCGAGGGGTAAGAATCATGAACACTGAAGCTTTCTTT
clone size: NA; CDR3 length: 15; V gene: TRBV4-1; J gene: TRBJ2-1; D gene: NA; CDR3 protein: CASSQEGRAGDEQFF; CDR3 DNA: TGCGCCAGCAGCCAAGAAGGTCGAGCAGGGGATGAGCAGTTCTTC
clone size: few; CDR3 length: 13; V gene: TRBV7-2; J gene: TRBJ2-1; D gene: NA; CDR3 protein: CASSLGGFNEQFF; CDR3 DNA: TGTGCCAGCAGCTTAGGGGGTTTCAATGAGCAGTTCTTC
clone size: NA; CDR3 length: 12; V gene: TRBV5-5; J gene: TRBJ2-7; D gene: NA; CDR3 protein: CASSWQGEEQHF; CDR3 DNA: TGTGCCAGCAGCTGGCAGGGAGAGGAGCAGCACTTC
clone size: many; CDR3 length: 13; V gene: TRBV6-6; J gene: TRBJ1-6; D gene: NA; CDR3 protein: CASSYEANSPLHF; CDR3 DNA: TGTGCCAGCAGTTACGAAGCAAATTCACCCCTCCACTTT
clone size: few; CDR3 length: 14; V gene: TRBV5-1; J gene: TRBJ2-5; D gene: NA; CDR3 protein: CASSLDLRQETQYF; CDR3 DNA: TGCGCCAGCAGCTTGGACTTGCGCCAAGAGACCCAGTACTTC
clone size: many; CDR3 length: 14; V gene: TRBV5-1; J gene: TRBJ1-1; D gene: NA; CDR3 protein: CASTQTSMDTEAFF; CDR3 DNA: TGCGCCAGCACCCAGACAAGTATGGACACTGAAGCTTTCTTT
clone size: many; CDR3 length: 15; V gene: TRBV3-1; J gene: TRBJ2-2; D gene: TRBD1; CDR3 protein: CASRPGTGDTGELFF; CDR3 DNA: TGTGCCAGCAGACCCGGGACAGGGGACACCGGGGAGCTGTTTTTT
clone size: many; CDR3 length: 17; V gene: TRBV7-8; J gene: TRBJ2-7; D gene: TRBD2; CDR3 protein: CASSLGGLAGGSVEQYF; CDR3 DNA: TGTGCCAGCAGCTTAGGGGGACTAGCGGGGGGATCGGTCGAGCAGTACTTC
clone size: few; CDR3 length: 13; V gene: TRBV5-8; J gene: TRBJ2-2; D gene: NA; CDR3 protein: CASSLGGFGELFF; CDR3 DNA: TGTGCCAGCAGCTTGGGCGGTTTCGGGGAGCTGTTTTTT
clone size: NA; CDR3 length: 15; V gene: TRBV9; J gene: TRBJ1-4; D gene: NA; CDR3 protein: CASSVYWGAYEKLFF; CDR3 DNA: TGTGCCAGCAGCGTGTACTGGGGCGCATATGAAAAACTGTTTTTT
clone size: many; CDR3 length: 15; V gene: TRBV21-1; J gene: TRBJ1-4; D gene: NA; CDR3 protein: CASSKAPGQNEKLFF; CDR3 DNA: TGTGCCAGCAGCAAAGCCCCGGGACAGAATGAAAAACTGTTTTTT
clone size: many; CDR3 length: 14; V gene: TRBV10-3; J gene: TRBJ2-1; D gene: NA; CDR3 protein: CAISESPDSNEQFF; CDR3 DNA: TGTGCCATCAGTGAGTCGCCCGACAGCAATGAGCAGTTCTTC
clone size: many; CDR3 length: 12; V gene: TRBV5-6; J gene: TRBJ1-1; D gene: NA; CDR3 protein: CASSLIMDEAFF; CDR3 DNA: TGTGCCAGCAGCTTGATCATGGACGAAGCTTTCTTT
clone size: NA; CDR3 length: 12; V gene: TRBV2; J gene: TRBJ2-7; D gene: NA; CDR3 protein: CASSDDGYEQYF; CDR3 DNA: TGTGCCAGCAGTGACGACGGCTACGAGCAGTACTTC
clone size: NA; CDR3 length: 14; V gene: TRBV3-1; J gene: TRBJ1-6; D gene: NA; CDR3 protein: CASSQAVGGTPLHF; CDR3 DNA: TGTGCCAGCAGCCAAGCGGTGGGGGGGACACCCCTCCACTTT
clone size: once; CDR3 length: 12; V gene: TRBV7-2; J gene: TRBJ1-1; D gene: NA; CDR3 protein: CASSLYGTEAFF; CDR3 DNA: TGTGCCAGCAGCTTATATGGGACTGAAGCTTTCTTT